This paragraph reports one T cell receptor (beta chain). This specimen comes from a study of blood T cell repertoires in COVID-19. This CDR3 contains 15 residues. Trimming took 5 bases from V and 2 from J, leaving 12 bases between them. The germline V gene encodes CDR1 SGHVS and CDR2 FQNEAQ. Here immunoSEQ multiplex PCR was the method, and the copy in TCRdb shows in-frame clones only, minus some. The profile shows roughly 100,000 clones, about 91% of them singletons. The chain uses TRBV7-8 and TRBJ2-2; D is perhaps TRBD1 (6 bases). The sequence was obtained from a human donor in a cohort sampled during active COVID-19. The sequenced sample was peripheral blood. DNA for the CDR3: TGTGCCAGCAGCCGAAGGACAGCTAACACCGGGGAGCTGTTTTTT. Amino acid sequence: CASSRRTANTGELFF.